These 14 T cell receptor beta chains share one sample of origin, sequenced in a study of T cell repertoires in cytomegalovirus infection. TCRdb reprocessed the reads with MiXCR, giving one entry per CDR3 protein. The table lists hundreds of thousands of distinct CDR3 sequences, around a third of them singletons. Their antigens remain unidentified. Sequenced here: cultured PBMCs, sampled from culture after CMV antigen stimulation. The receptors come from a human donor in good health (CMV status not recorded). Some clones in this sample may be carry-over from other donors' samples.

This clonotype was detected only a few times. V is TRBV4-3 and J is TRBJ2-7; TRBD2 might be the D (5 bases). Trimming pared 3 bases from V and 2 bases from J, leaving 17 bases between. CDR3 length: 16 amino acids. CDR1 LGHNA and CDR2 YSLEER come from the germline V gene. As DNA, the CDR3 is TGCGCCAGCAGCCATGTTTCGGCGGGTGTACCCTACGAGCAGTACTTC. It specifies CASSHVSAGVPYEQYF.

The chain employs TRBV7-4 and TRBJ2-1; D is uncertain. Trimming shortened V by 3 bases and J by 6 bases, and 6 bases separated the two germline ends. Per the germline V gene, CDR1 is SGHVT and CDR2 is SQSDAQ. CDR3 length equals 12 residues. The CDR3 region has the DNA TGTGCCAGCAGCTTTGATCCCAATGAGCAGTTCTTC. Protein product: CASSFDPNEQFF.

This clonotype was counted a few times. CDR3 sequence (DNA): TGTGCCAGCAGCTTGGAGCTGGGTCGGGGGGGCCACAAATTGGAGCAGTTCTTC. Translating it yields CASSLELGRGGHKLEQFF. The rearrangement joins TRBV7-9 to TRBJ2-1; 8 nucleotides match TRBD2. V shed 3 bases, J shed 10 bases, and the junction held 20 bases outside the gene matches. The CDR3 is 18 amino acids. Looked up from germline, CDR1 is SEHNR and CDR2 is FQNEAQ (reference sequence).

The J gene is TRBJ2-1, the V gene TRBV6-2 or TRBV6-3; no firm D call. Germline lookup yields CDR1 MNHEY and CDR2 SVGEGT. Trimming took 6 bases from V and 9 from J, leaving 12 bases between them. The CDR3 extends over 12 amino acids. CDR3 DNA: TGTGCCAGCAGCGTCATAGGCATTGAGCAGTTCTTC. Its translation: CASSVIGIEQFF.

The rearrangement uses TRBV18 and TRBJ1-5; possibly TRBD1 for D (6 bases). There are 16 residues in the CDR3. Germline values: CDR1 KGHSH, CDR2 LQKENI. Deletions cut 2 bases from V and 5 bases from J, with 16 bases between. For the CDR3, the DNA is TGTGCCAGCTCACCAAAAAACAGGGAAGGAGATCAGCCCCAGCATTTT. It translates to CASSPKNREGDQPQHF.

Regarding this clonotype: Germline is not matched at one junction end, which may reflect a read error. The J gene is TRBJ1-5, the V gene TRBV20-1, with D perhaps TRBD1 (5 bases). This CDR3 is 13 amino acids long. CDR1 DFQATT and CDR2 SNEGSKA come from the germline V gene (reference sequence). CDR3 sequence: CSASYDSSQPQHF. The CDR3 nucleotides read TGCAGTGCTAGTTATGACAGCAGTCAGCCCCAGCATTTT.

This sequence joins TRBV10-2 and TRBJ2-7; the D call may be TRBD1 or TRBD2 (5 bases each). The germline V gene has CDR1 WSHSY and CDR2 SAAADI. V was clipped by 4 bases and J by 0 bases, with 13 bases between them. The length of the CDR3 is 15 residues. CDR3 sequence reads: CASSGEGRSSYEQYF. CDR3 nucleotides: TGCGCCAGCAGTGGAGAGGGGCGCAGCTCCTACGAGCAGTACTTC.

The chain recombines TRBV6-6 with TRBJ2-2; 7 bases match TRBD2. Germline CDR1 MNHNY, CDR2 SVGAGI (reference sequence). CDR3 size: 14 residues. V shed 5 bases and J 0 bases; nucleotides not matched to a gene: 0. This CDR3 reads CASSGLANTGELFF. In DNA form, the CDR3 reads TGTGCCAGCAGTGGACTAGCGAACACCGGGGAGCTGTTTTTT.

This clonotype was observed many times. CDR3 region: CASRTSGQETQYF. The CDR3 region has the DNA TGTGCCAGCAGGACTAGCGGACAAGAGACCCAGTACTTC. This chain links TRBV12-3 or TRBV12-4 with TRBJ2-5; 9 nucleotides line up with TRBD2. V trimming: 6 bases; J trimming: 2 bases; junction bases outside the gene matches: 1. The CDR3 consists of 13 residues.

This chain uses TRBV7-7 with TRBJ2-1; D is uncertain. CDR1 and CDR2 (germline): SSHAT, FNYEAQ (reference sequence). This CDR3 is 14 amino acids long. V was pared by 5 bases and J by 3 bases, with 11 bases between. CDR3 protein: CASSPTLDYNEQFF. The CDR3 DNA reads as TGTGCCAGCAGCCCGACACTGGACTACAATGAGCAGTTCTTC.

This clonotype was observed a handful of times. CDR3 sequence (DNA): TGTGCCAGCGGTGGGAGTTCCAATGAGCAGTTCTTC. As protein: CASGGSSNEQFF. The rearrangement links TRBV12-3 or TRBV12-4 to TRBJ2-1; tentative D call: TRBD2 (5 bases). The CDR3 runs 12 residues. V was clipped by 8 bases and J by 6 bases, with 11 bases between them.

This clonotype has a handful of counts. The chain combines TRBV27 with TRBJ2-5, with 7 bases matching TRBD1. V dropped 3 bases and J dropped 5; count of bases not matched to a gene: 6. Germline V gene sequence: CDR1 MNHEY, CDR2 SMNVEV (reference sequence). CDR3 length equals 14 residues. CDR3 loop: CASSFETGDETQYF. The CDR3 DNA reads as TGTGCCAGCAGTTTTGAAACAGGGGATGAGACCCAGTACTTC.

The chain carries TRBV6-5 and TRBJ1-2; 9 bases fit TRBD1. The length of the CDR3 is 14 residues. From germline, CDR1 is MNHEY and CDR2 SVGAGI. Trimming cost V 7 bases and J 4 bases; bases outside gene matches: 7. CDR3 coding DNA: TGTGCCAGCACCCCGACAGGGGGTATCTATGGCTACACCTTC. As protein: CASTPTGGIYGYTF.

There are many counts of this clonotype. The chain is built from TRBV7-2 and TRBJ2-7, with 7 bases fitting TRBD2. The germline gives CDR1 SGHTA, CDR2 FQGNSA. With V trimmed by 1 base and J by 2 bases, 5 bases remained unmatched. The CDR3 spans 15 residues. CDR3 protein: CASSLEQGGPYEQYF. CDR3 DNA: TGTGCCAGCAGCTTAGAGCAGGGAGGGCCCTACGAGCAGTACTTC.